What follows are 19 T cell receptor beta chains derived from one specimen sequenced in a study of shared clonotypes between healthy human individuals. Clones were read by immunoSEQ multiplex PCR, and TCRdb kept only the in-frame ones, dropping some. The sample consists of some 2,500,000 clones, 80% to 95% of them appearing once. The sample was naive CD4+ T cells from PBMCs. Stated subset: CD45RA+ positively selected. These receptors were taken from a man aged 18 to 29 in good health. Some clones in this sample may be carry-over from other donors' samples.

The rearrangement joins TRBV30 to TRBJ1-5, with no clear D. V shed 2 bases and J shed 6 bases, with 11 bases lying between them. This CDR3 has 13 residues. Germline V gene sequence: CDR1 GTSNPN, CDR2 SVGIG (reference sequence). CDR3 in amino acids: CAWSSDGIQPQHF. The DNA of the CDR3 is TGTGCCTGGAGTTCGGACGGGATTCAGCCCCAGCATTTT.

V gene TRBV6-5 combines with J gene TRBJ2-7; 7 bases align to TRBD2. CDR3 size: 14 residues. Trimming cost V 2 bases and J 7 bases; bases outside gene matches: 8. Germline lookup yields CDR1 MNHEY and CDR2 SVGAGI. The CDR3 here is CASSYGTRAGEQYF. The CDR3 DNA reads TGTGCCAGCAGTTACGGCACCCGAGCGGGAGAGCAGTACTTC.

The genes are TRBV7-6 and TRBJ2-1, with TRBD2 matching 7 bases. The CDR3 spans 17 residues. V lost 3 bases, J lost 2 bases, and 10 bases stayed unmatched. Germline V lookup: CDR1 SGHVS, CDR2 FNYEAQ. CDR3 nucleotide sequence: TGTGCCAGCAGCTTTAGGTCCGCGGGAGAGACCTACAATGAGCAGTTCTTC. Translation: CASSFRSAGETYNEQFF.

As for this clone: Other DNA sequences of this sample code for an identical CDR3. V and J are TRBV5-1 and TRBJ2-5; 10 nucleotides line up with TRBD1. V was pared by 4 bases and J by 5 bases, with 2 bases of the junction left unmatched. In germline, CDR1 is SGHRS, CDR2 YFSETQ. This CDR3 spans 13 amino acids. CDR3 sequence reads: CASSMGQGETQYF. CDR3 DNA: TGCGCCAGCAGCATGGGACAGGGGGAGACCCAGTACTTC.

This rearrangement joins TRBV10-3 to TRBJ2-1; possibly TRBD1 or TRBD2 for D (6 bases each). The CDR3 runs to 15 residues. V lost 3 bases and J lost 7, with 16 bases in between. The germline V gene has CDR1 ENHRY and CDR2 SYGVKD. The CDR3 DNA reads as TGTGCCATCAGTGATATCTCCCGGGGGCTGAATGAGCAGTTCTTC. Its protein is CAISDISRGLNEQFF.

The V call is TRBV4-1, the J call TRBJ1-2; perhaps TRBD1 as D (5 bases). The germline V and J ends were trimmed by 8 bases and 7 bases, with 14 bases remaining between them. CDR3 length: 12 residues. The germline CDR1 and CDR2 sequences are MGHRA and YSYEKL. CDR3 sequence: CASGGVGSGYTF. CDR3 in DNA: TGCGCCAGCGGGGGGGTAGGGAGTGGCTACACCTTC.

This chain links TRBV5-4 with TRBJ2-3, with 8 bases fitting TRBD2. This CDR3 comprises 15 residues. Germline assignment: CDR1 SGHNT and CDR2 YYREEE (reference sequence). With V trimmed by 1 base and J by 4 bases, 5 bases remained unmatched. The CDR3 sequence: CASSLREGGADTQYF. The CDR3 nucleotides are TGTGCCAGCAGCTTGCGGGAGGGAGGGGCAGATACGCAGTATTTT.

This clone was picked up one time. The chain employs TRBV28 and TRBJ2-7; D may be TRBD1 (6 bases). The CDR3 totals 15 residues. Germline V gene sequence: CDR1 MDHEN, CDR2 SYDVKM. V was shortened by 3 bases and J by 9 bases, with 21 bases between the two germline ends. CDR3 region: CASSFRGSAIVRQYF. CDR3 DNA: TGTGCCAGCAGTTTTAGGGGGAGTGCTATAGTGCGGCAGTACTTC.

The chain is built from TRBV28 and TRBJ2-7; D is uncertain. Per the germline V gene, CDR1 is MDHEN and CDR2 is SYDVKM. CDR3 size: 13 residues. The V end was cut by 1 base, the J end by 5 bases, with 9 bases between. The CDR3 sequence is CASSLSHNNEQYF. The CDR3 DNA is TGTGCCAGCAGTTTATCTCATAATAACGAGCAGTACTTC.

A note on this clone: Within the sample, other DNA sequences also encode this same CDR3. The chain has TRBV5-4 and TRBJ2-5, with 7 bases aligning to TRBD2. V was clipped by 1 base and J by 5 bases; unmatched bases: 2. CDR3 length: 13 amino acids. CDR1 and CDR2 (germline): SGHNT, YYREEE (reference sequence). The CDR3 region is CASSLQGGETQYF. CDR3 nucleotides: TGTGCCAGCAGCTTGCAGGGAGGGGAGACCCAGTACTTC.

The rearrangement uses TRBV7-9 and TRBJ2-3; maybe TRBD1 (5 bases). The CDR3 length is 16 residues. V lost 2 bases, J lost 0 bases, and 12 bases lay in between. Per the germline V gene, CDR1 is SEHNR and CDR2 is FQNEAQ (reference sequence). This CDR3 reads CASSLSTVSSTDTQYF. The DNA of the CDR3 is TGTGCCAGCAGCTTATCGACAGTATCTAGCACAGATACGCAGTATTTT.

V and J are TRBV16 and TRBJ1-2; a weak D match, TRBD1 (5 bases). From germline, CDR1 is KGHSY and CDR2 FQNENV. The V gene lost 2 bases and the J gene lost 6 bases, with 10 bases spanning the gap. The CDR3 length is 13 residues. CDR3 nucleotides: TGTGCCAGCAGCCAAGGCAGGGTTGATGGCTACACCTTC. Translation gives CASSQGRVDGYTF.

The V and J genes are TRBV11-2 and TRBJ2-1, with D uncertain. This CDR3 has 16 amino acids. Trimming removed 4 bases at V and 0 bases at J, with 13 bases between. CDR1 is SGHAT and CDR2 is FQNNGV in the germline V gene. The CDR3: CASSSKGAPSYNEQFF. As DNA, the CDR3 is TGTGCCAGCAGCTCTAAGGGTGCCCCCTCCTACAATGAGCAGTTCTTC.

The CDR3, as DNA: TGTGCCAGCACCCACCGGGACAGGGGGTCTTCTGGCTACACCTTC. As protein: CASTHRDRGSSGYTF. This rearrangement joins TRBV5-4 to TRBJ1-2; 11 bases fit TRBD1. Germline CDR1 is SGHNT and CDR2 is YYREEE (reference sequence). This CDR3 is 15 amino acids long. Trimming cost V 6 bases and J 7 bases; bases outside gene matches: 11.

J is TRBJ2-3 and V is TRBV7-9; 10 bases fit TRBD1. The CDR3 covers 14 residues. The germline V gene has CDR1 SEHNR and CDR2 FQNEAQ (reference sequence). V shed 5 bases and J 4 bases; nucleotides not matched to a gene: 3. CDR3 residues: CASSRTGGADTQYF. As DNA, the CDR3 is TGTGCCAGCAGCCGGACAGGGGGAGCAGATACGCAGTATTTT.

V is TRBV5-1 and J is TRBJ2-1, with 9 bases that match TRBD1. The ends lost 6 bases at V and 6 bases at J; junction bases unmatched: 7. The CDR3 contains 14 residues. In germline, CDR1 is SGHRS, CDR2 YFSETQ. The CDR3 coding sequence is TGCGCCAGCACCGTACAGGGGGCCGCCAATGAGCAGTTCTTC. Its translation: CASTVQGAANEQFF.

The chain couples TRBV28 to TRBJ2-7; the D gene could be TRBD1 or TRBD2 (6 bases each). Looked up from germline, CDR1 is MDHEN and CDR2 is SYDVKM. The V and J ends lost 3 bases and 4 bases respectively, with 13 bases between them. The CDR3 loop spans 14 amino acids. This CDR3 reads CASSLITGRYEQYF. For the CDR3, the DNA is TGTGCCAGCAGTTTGATTACAGGGAGGTACGAGCAGTACTTC.

J is TRBJ2-3 and V is TRBV7-3, with TRBD2 identical over 15 bases. Germline V gives CDR1 SGHTA, CDR2 FQGTGA. The J segment lost 2 bases and the V segment lost 2 bases, leaving 5 bases of the junction unmatched. The CDR3 sequence is 18 residues long. In nucleotides, the CDR3 is TGTGCCAGCAGCTTACTGGGACTAGCGGGAGGTTCCACAGATACGCAGTATTTT. Translation gives CASSLLGLAGGSTDTQYF.

The genes are TRBV30 and TRBJ2-2; TRBD2 might be the D (5 bases). Germline V lookup: CDR1 GTSNPN, CDR2 SVGIG (reference sequence). This CDR3 region has 14 residues. V lost 4 bases and J lost 4, with 13 bases in between. The CDR3 sequence: CAWTIQAGTGELFF. CDR3 DNA sequence: TGTGCCTGGACGATTCAGGCGGGCACCGGGGAGCTGTTTTTT.